The text below deals with one TCR beta chain. Its specificity is unknown. This sample is drawn from a study of OX40 agonist ivuxolimab in advanced cancers. Study details: While on treatment, patients had intravenous ivuxolimab at 0.01 to 10 mg/kg every 2 weeks.

Produced via immunoSEQ multiplex PCR; TCRdb's table is partial and in-frame only. The table has 70,000 to 95,000 clones, more than 70% seen once. Study results and caveats: Some nonresponders likewise displayed low normalized T-cell clonal expansion. Dose levels from 0.1 to 3.0 mg/kg saw CD4+ and CD8+ blood T cells expand clonally by week 6.

Germline V gene sequence: CDR1 GTSNPN, CDR2 SVGIG (reference sequence). This CDR3 region has 15 residues. V was pared by 7 bases and J by 4 bases, with 10 bases of the junction left unmatched. This chain links TRBV30 with TRBJ2-1, with 10 bases aligning to TRBD2. The material was CD4+ or CD8+ T cells sorted from blood, obtained in a trial of the OX40 agonist ivuxolimab. This receptor was taken from an adult with an advanced solid tumor such as melanoma, head and neck, liver or kidney cancer. The CDR3: CASSIGTSVYNEQFF. The CDR3 DNA sequence: TGTGCCTCTTCAATCGGGACTAGCGTTTACAATGAGCAGTTCTTC.